A single sample is the source of the 16 T cell receptor beta chains below, sequenced in a study of blood T cell repertoires in COVID-19. Generated by immunoSEQ multiplex PCR, the TCRdb table keeps only in-frame clones and is missing some. The sample has about 210,000 clones, almost 85% seen once. The material sequenced was peripheral blood. The receptor source for this set is a woman aged 45-65 years with active or convalescent COVID-19.

This clone is a singleton in its sample. J is TRBJ2-5 and V is TRBV12-3 or TRBV12-4; D is perhaps TRBD2 (6 bases). V lost 6 bases, J lost 7 bases, and 15 bases lay in between. This CDR3 has 13 amino acids. CDR3 in amino acids: CASSPTSKGTQYF. For the CDR3, the DNA is TGTGCCAGCAGCCCCACTAGCAAAGGGACCCAGTACTTC.

The chain is built from TRBV19 and TRBJ1-2; D is undetermined. The V end lost 1 base, the J end lost 0 bases, and 12 bases lay between the germline ends. The germline CDR1 and CDR2 sequences are LNHDA and SQIVND (reference sequence). The CDR3 runs 16 residues. The CDR3 sequence: CASSIGPGPTNYGYTF. The CDR3 DNA is TGTGCCAGTAGTATAGGGCCGGGTCCTACTAACTATGGCTACACCTTC.

V gene TRBV5-1 combines with J gene TRBJ1-1, with D perhaps TRBD1 (5 bases). CDR1 is SGHRS, CDR2 YFSETQ, per germline. The CDR3 sequence is 15 residues long. Trimming removed 4 bases from V and 0 bases from J, with 13 bases in between. This CDR3 reads CASSHRGIMNTEAFF. The DNA for the CDR3 is TGCGCCAGCAGCCATAGGGGTATCATGAACACTGAAGCTTTCTTT.

This clone showed up just a few times. The genes are TRBV5-1 and TRBJ1-3; no firm D call. Trimming removed 0 bases at V and 1 base at J, with 11 bases between. This CDR3 region has 16 residues. Germline V gene sequence: CDR1 SGHRS, CDR2 YFSETQ. Here the CDR3 DNA reads TGCGCCAGCAGCTTGGTGGCAGCGGCATCTGGAAACACCATATATTTT. This encodes CASSLVAAASGNTIYF.

The V gene is TRBV6-4, the J gene TRBJ2-3, with D possibly matching TRBD2 (5 bases). CDR3 size: 14 residues. Germline V gene sequence: CDR1 MRHNA, CDR2 SNTAGT. The ends were cut back, 6 bases at V and 4 bases at J, with 14 bases in the middle. The CDR3 DNA reads TGTGCCAGCAGAACCAATGGACTCCCAGATACGCAGTATTTT. Its protein is CASRTNGLPDTQYF.

V gene TRBV28 combines with J gene TRBJ2-1; TRBD2 agrees at 7 bases. The germline CDR1 and CDR2 sequences are MDHEN and SYDVKM. With 5 bases clipped from V and 0 bases from J, the junction kept 7 bases outside the gene matches. This CDR3 has 16 residues. CDR3 region: CASSGAGKLSYNEQFF. The CDR3 DNA sequence: TGTGCCAGCAGTGGAGCGGGAAAGCTCTCCTACAATGAGCAGTTCTTC. Filled out from reference TRBV28 and TRBJ2-1, the complete variable domain reads DVKVTQSSRYLVKRTGEKVFLECVQDMDHENMFWYRQDPGLGLRLIYFSYDVKMKEKGDIPEGYSVSREKKERFSLILESASTNQTSMYLCASSGAGKLSYNEQFFGPGTRLTVL.

This clone was seen only a few times. The chain recombines TRBV5-1 with TRBJ1-3, with 7 bases aligning to TRBD1. Germline CDR1 SGHRS, CDR2 YFSETQ. The V segment lost 1 base and the J segment 2 bases; nucleotides outside the gene matches: 9. This CDR3 contains 17 residues. CDR3 sequence: CASSLNSRGTAGNTIYF. The DNA of the CDR3 is TGCGCCAGCAGCTTGAATTCCCGTGGGACAGCTGGAAACACCATATATTTT.

The chain joins TRBV11-2 to TRBJ2-5; 9 bases map to TRBD1. Germline CDR1 and CDR2: SGHAT and FQNNGV. V shed 1 base and J 5 bases; nucleotides not matched to a gene: 5. This CDR3 comprises 15 residues. CDR3 nucleotide sequence: TGTGCCAGCAGCTTAGGGGACAGGGAGGGGGAGACCCAGTACTTC. Translated: CASSLGDREGETQYF.

This chain links TRBV5-1 with TRBJ2-1; possible D gene TRBD1, 6 bases. Per germline, CDR1 SGHRS and CDR2 YFSETQ. The V gene lost 2 bases and the J gene lost 0 bases, with 9 bases spanning the gap. The CDR3 spans 15 residues. CDR3 sequence: CASSLRGGSYNEQFF. CDR3 sequence (DNA): TGCGCCAGCAGCTTACGAGGGGGCTCCTACAATGAGCAGTTCTTC.

V is TRBV9 and J is TRBJ1-4, with 8 positions matching TRBD1. The CDR3 runs 15 residues. V trimming: 3 bases; J trimming: 8 bases; junction bases outside the gene matches: 9. Germline V gene data show CDR1 as SGDLS and CDR2 as YYNGEE. The CDR3: CASSALTGVGEKLFF. The DNA of the CDR3 is TGTGCCAGCAGCGCCCTGACAGGGGTAGGGGAAAAACTGTTTTTT.

The chain is built from TRBV28 and TRBJ2-2; the D gene is possibly TRBD2 (5 bases). Germline values: CDR1 MDHEN, CDR2 SYDVKM. V lost 3 bases, J lost 13 bases, and 12 bases lay in between. The CDR3 contains 12 residues. The CDR3 nucleotides are TGTGCCAGCAGTTTTGGGTCAGGAGGGCTGTTTTTT. As protein: CASSFGSGGLFF.

This sequence joins TRBV27 and TRBJ2-3; D gene uncertain. Germline V gives CDR1 MNHEY, CDR2 SMNVEV (reference sequence). The CDR3 consists of 14 residues. Trimming removed 5 bases from V and 2 bases from J, with 11 bases in between. CDR3 sequence (DNA): TGTGCCAGCAGTACCTCTGGCCTCACAGATACGCAGTATTTT. This codes for CASSTSGLTDTQYF.

This rearrangement joins TRBV5-1 to TRBJ1-1; 9 bases map to TRBD1. Trimming took 4 bases from V and 3 from J; bases not matched to a gene: 4. Germline values: CDR1 SGHRS, CDR2 YFSETQ. The CDR3 contains 14 residues. CDR3 DNA: TGCGCCAGCAGCCGGGACAGGGCCTACACTGAAGCTTTCTTT. Translating it yields CASSRDRAYTEAFF.

This clone was seen a single time. This chain links TRBV18 with TRBJ1-5; D remains unclear. Looked up from germline, CDR1 is KGHSH and CDR2 is LQKENI. V lost 2 bases and J lost 0, with 5 bases in between. This CDR3 is built from 14 residues. The chain's CDR3 is CASSPENSNQPQHF. In nucleotides, the CDR3 is TGTGCCAGCTCACCAGAGAATAGCAATCAGCCCCAGCATTTT. The full variable domain, rest sourced from reference TRBV18 and TRBJ1-5, is NAGVMQNPRHLVRRRGQEARLRCSPMKGHSHVYWYRQLPEEGLKFMVYLQKENIIDESGMPKERFSAEFPKEGPSILRIQQVVRGDSAAYFCASSPENSNQPQHFGDGTRLSIL.

The rearrangement joins TRBV5-1 to TRBJ2-2; 15 positions agree with TRBD2. The CDR3 is 18 amino acids. V gave up 9 bases and J gave up 1 base; unmatched junction bases: 10. Germline-derived CDR1 and CDR2 are SGHRS and YFSETQ. This chain's CDR3 is CANPLQGLAGGNTGELFF. CDR3 in DNA: TGCGCCAACCCCCTGCAGGGACTAGCGGGGGGGAACACCGGGGAGCTGTTTTTT.

The J gene is TRBJ2-2, the V gene TRBV6-5; no clear D gene. Trimming pared 4 bases from V and 1 base from J, leaving 7 bases between. This CDR3 has 14 residues. Looked up from germline, CDR1 is MNHEY and CDR2 is SVGAGI. CDR3 nucleotides: TGTGCCAGCAGTTTCCGGTTGAACACCGGGGAGCTGTTTTTT. It encodes CASSFRLNTGELFF.